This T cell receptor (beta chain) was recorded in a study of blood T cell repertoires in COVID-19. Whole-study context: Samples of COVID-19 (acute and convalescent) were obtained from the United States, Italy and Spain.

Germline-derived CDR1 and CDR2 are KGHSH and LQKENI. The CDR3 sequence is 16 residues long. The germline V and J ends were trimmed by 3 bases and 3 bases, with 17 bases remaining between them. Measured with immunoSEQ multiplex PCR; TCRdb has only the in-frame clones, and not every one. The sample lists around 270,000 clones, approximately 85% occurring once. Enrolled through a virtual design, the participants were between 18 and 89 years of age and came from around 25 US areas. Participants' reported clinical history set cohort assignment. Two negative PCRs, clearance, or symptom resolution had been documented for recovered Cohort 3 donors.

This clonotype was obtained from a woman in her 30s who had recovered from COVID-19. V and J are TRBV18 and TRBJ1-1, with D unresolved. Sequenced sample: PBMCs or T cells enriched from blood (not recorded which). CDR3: CASSPGREGGDTEAFF. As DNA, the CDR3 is TGTGCCAGCTCACCCGGGAGGGAGGGAGGCGACACTGAAGCTTTCTTT.